Listed below are T cell receptor beta chains from one sample, sequenced in a study of blood T cell repertoires in COVID-19. Here immunoSEQ multiplex PCR was the method, and the copy in TCRdb shows in-frame clones only, minus some. The table shows around 200,000 clones, with about nine tenths occurring only once. The sample taken for sequencing was peripheral blood. Source of these receptors: an elderly man with acute or convalescent COVID-19. Each CDR3 is given with its conserved first and last residue.

V gene: TRBV9; CDR3 protein: CASSPRLAGGDTQYF
V gene: TRBV28; CDR3 protein: CASSPDQTRQPQHF
V gene: TRBV30; CDR3 protein: CAWKLRRESNYGYTF
V gene: TRBV18; CDR3 protein: CASSLTDTQYF
V gene: TRBV18; CDR3 protein: CASSPESSGIEQYF
V gene: TRBV2; CDR3 protein: CASSVEVSYEQYF
V gene: TRBV13; CDR3 protein: CASSRDTGTKETQYF
V gene: TRBV10-1; CDR3 protein: CASGGTGDNSPLHF
V gene: TRBV27; CDR3 protein: CASSSMTVDFGTQYF
V gene: TRBV4-3; CDR3 protein: CASSQDRSGTGELFF
V gene: TRBV27; CDR3 protein: CASRPPPSSSGSSYEQYF
V gene: TRBV11-3; CDR3 protein: CASSTGLAGTDTQYF
V gene: TRBV10-3; CDR3 protein: CAIRADKNTEAFF
V gene: TRBV19; CDR3 protein: CASRYQGNSNQPQHF
V gene: TRBV25-1; CDR3 protein: CASSALLGTGGTEAFF
V gene: TRBV5-1; CDR3 protein: CASSQTGSGMETQYF
V gene: TRBV6-5; CDR3 protein: CASIGFLNSPLHF
V gene: TRBV18; CDR3 protein: CASSSSTGTSSYEQYF
V gene: TRBV29-1; CDR3 protein: CRRLGPPTGVRTQYF
V gene: TRBV6-5; CDR3 protein: CATQSIGGVTGELFF